This T cell receptor beta chain was found in a study of T cell repertoires in cytomegalovirus infection. At the level of the study: It was the public TCR beta signatures that indicated both CMV infection and matching HLA type.

TCRdb redid the calling of the reads with MiXCR, one entry per CDR3 protein. The table lists approximately 750,000 distinct CDR3 sequences, under 40% of them singletons. The V gene's germline CDR1 is SNHLY and CDR2 FYNNEI. The CDR3 consists of 16 residues. As for this clonotype: One junction end does not reproduce the germline sequence, and a read error may be involved.

The source is a human donor in good health (CMV status not recorded). Some clones in this sample may be carry-over from other donors' samples. The chain combines TRBV2 with TRBJ2-3, with TRBD1 matching over 9 bases. Sequencing was performed on PBMCs. CDR3 DNA: TGTTCCAGCAGTTACTCCCCGGGACAGGGAATAGATACGCAGTATTTT. This gives the protein CSSSYSPGQGIDTQYF.